These 22 T cell receptor beta chains were all obtained from the same sample, sequenced in a study of blood T cells in healthy people across ages. PCR was performed a second time for about 7 to 12 cycles using a sample-barcoded 5' primer and a J-beta primer mix. Each CDR3 protein gets one entry after TCRdb re-called the 5' RACE reads with MiXCR. The table has about 840,000 distinct CDR3 sequences, 25% to 35% seen once; the top ten hold 10%. The same specimen was also included in a second study, on T cells of mothers and their children.

The sequenced material came from blood. The receptors were sampled from a woman aged 40 to 55 in good health.

With respect to this clonotype: One end of the junction does not line up with germline, which may come from a read error. J is TRBJ2-7 and V is TRBV14; D gene uncertain. The germline V gene encodes CDR1 SGHDN and CDR2 FVKESK. The CDR3 has 12 amino acids. CDR3 nucleotides: TGTGCCAGCAGCCGGGCCAGCTACAAGCAGTACTTC. Translation: CASSRASYKQYF.

The V call is TRBV27, the J call TRBJ1-2; D uncertain. CDR3 length: 15 residues. Germline CDR1 reads MNHEY; CDR2 reads SMNVEV (reference sequence). Deletions cut 3 bases from V and 1 base from J, with 12 bases between. CDR3 nucleotide sequence: TGTGCCAGCAGTTTCGAGTGGCAGAATAACTATGGCTACACCTTC. This gives the protein CASSFEWQNNYGYTF.

The rearrangement links TRBV28 to TRBJ1-5; D uncertain. CDR1 and CDR2 from the germline V gene are MDHEN and SYDVKM. V lost 3 bases and J 7 bases, leaving 7 bases between the germline ends. CDR3 length: 12 amino acids. Here the CDR3 DNA reads TGTGCCAGCAGTTTTCGTTGGCAGCCCCAGCATTTT. Residues: CASSFRWQPQHF.

The chain recombines TRBV12-3 or TRBV12-4 with TRBJ2-1; D not certain. The CDR3 contains 14 residues. Trimming took off 4 bases at V and 7 bases at J, with 14 bases between the two ends. CDR3 bases: TGTGCCAGCAGTTGCCAGGTGGTACGGAATGAGCAGTTCTTC. Translated, it gives CASSCQVVRNEQFF.

V gene TRBV9 combines with J gene TRBJ1-2; D perhaps matches TRBD1 (6 bases). V was trimmed by 0 bases and J by 5 bases, leaving 14 bases between them. This CDR3 spans 15 amino acids. Germline CDR1 reads SGDLS; CDR2 reads YYNGEE. The CDR3: CASSVASQGNYGYTF. The CDR3 coding sequence is TGTGCCAGCAGCGTAGCTAGCCAGGGGAATTATGGCTACACCTTC.

The V call is TRBV28, the J call TRBJ1-2, with TRBD1 matching 9 bases. Germline V CDR1 and CDR2: MDHEN, SYDVKM. The CDR3 is made up of 15 amino acids. After removal of 6 bases from V and 4 bases from J, the junction contained 9 bases not matched to a gene. This CDR3 is CASSRTGGGIYGYTF. The CDR3 DNA reads as TGTGCCAGCAGCCGAACAGGGGGCGGAATCTATGGCTACACCTTC.

This chain connects TRBV12-3 or TRBV12-4 to TRBJ1-2, with D uncertain. This CDR3 is 11 amino acids long. The ends were cut back, 7 bases at V and 0 bases at J, with 3 bases in the middle. CDR3 loop: CASTANYGYTF. The CDR3 nucleotides read TGTGCCAGCACCGCTAACTATGGCTACACCTTC.

This chain's CDR3 is CASSELGTGYEQYF. Written as DNA, the CDR3 is TGTGCCAGCAGTGAATTGGGGACAGGCTACGAGCAGTACTTC. This chain joins TRBV6-1 and TRBJ2-7, with 8 bases lining up with TRBD1. V was clipped by 2 bases and J by 3 bases; unmatched bases: 3. The CDR3 contains 14 residues. Germline CDR1 is MNHNS and CDR2 is SASEGT.

This clonotype has a handful of counts. V gene TRBV15 combines with J gene TRBJ1-2; D ambiguous. The CDR3 spans 13 residues. The germline CDR1 and CDR2 sequences are LNHNV and YYDKDF (reference sequence). V was clipped by 1 base and J by 5 bases, with 8 bases between them. CDR3 protein: CATSRGGRYGYTF. CDR3 nucleotides: TGTGCCACCAGCAGAGGAGGGCGGTATGGCTACACCTTC. The variable domain in full, with the rest retrieved from reference TRBV15 and TRBJ1-2, is DAMVIQNPRYQVTQFGKPVTLSCSQTLNHNVMYWYQQKSSQAPKLLFHYYDKDFNNEADTPDNFQSRRPNTSFCFLDIRSPGLGDTAMYLCATSRGGRYGYTFGSGTRLTVV.

The rearrangement links TRBV28 to TRBJ2-7; TRBD1 matches 10 bases. The CDR3 runs to 15 residues. V trimming: 10 bases; J trimming: 5 bases; junction bases outside the gene matches: 14. Germline V gene data show CDR1 as MDHEN and CDR2 as SYDVKM. CDR3 residues: CATYTAGTGVHEQYF. In DNA form, the CDR3 reads TGTGCCACCTACACAGCCGGGACAGGGGTGCACGAGCAGTACTTC.

The rearrangement uses TRBV2 and TRBJ2-1, with D hard to call. Trimming took 3 bases from V and 4 from J, leaving 13 bases between them. The CDR3 sequence is 15 residues long. Germline CDR1 is SNHLY and CDR2 is FYNNEI. The CDR3: CASSEIPSLYNEQFF. The CDR3 DNA is TGTGCCAGCAGTGAGATCCCCTCGCTATACAATGAGCAGTTCTTC. The full variable domain, with the rest looked up from reference TRBV2 and TRBJ2-1, is EPEVTQTPSHQVTQMGQEVILRCVPISNHLYFYWYRQILGQKVEFLVSFYNNEISEKSEIFDDQFSVERPDGSNFTLKIRSTKLEDSAMYFCASSEIPSLYNEQFFGPGTRLTVL.

This clonotype has more than one count but fewer than ten. The gene calls are TRBV21-1 and TRBJ2-7; TRBD1 is taken as the D call from the table, unchecked against the DNA. TRBV21-1 has pseudogene status. This CDR3 comprises 14 residues. The CDR3 region is CASSKEAGDYEQYF. Written as DNA, the CDR3 is TGTGCCAGCAGCAAAGAGGCAGGGGACTACGAGCAGTACTTC.

The chain couples TRBV5-6 to TRBJ1-4; weak D call: TRBD1 (5 bases). The germline V and J ends were trimmed by 0 bases and 10 bases, with 10 bases remaining between them. This CDR3 spans 13 amino acids. Germline V gene data show CDR1 as SGHDT and CDR2 as YYEEEE. The CDR3 sequence is CASSLAGGGKLFF. CDR3 coding DNA: TGTGCCAGCAGCTTGGCAGGCGGGGGAAAACTGTTTTTT.

This clonotype was seen a handful of times. The chain carries TRBV1 and TRBJ2-7; TRBD2, the D gene given by the table, was not confirmed from the DNA. TRBV1 is given as a pseudogene. This CDR3 has 13 residues. The CDR3: CTSITSGFYEQYF. DNA for the CDR3: TGCACCAGCATAACTAGCGGTTTCTACGAGCAGTACTTC.

This clonotype was observed a single time. The genes are TRBV28 and TRBJ1-1, with D possibly matching TRBD1 (6 bases). V was trimmed by 5 bases and J by 0 bases, leaving 13 bases between them. Germline CDR1 and CDR2: MDHEN and SYDVKM. The CDR3 runs 15 residues. The CDR3 reads CASSPWTAMNTEAFF. The CDR3 nucleotides are TGTGCCAGCAGTCCGTGGACAGCGATGAACACTGAAGCTTTCTTT. Looking up the rest from reference TRBV28 and TRBJ1-1 gives the full variable domain: DVKVTQSSRYLVKRTGEKVFLECVQDMDHENMFWYRQDPGLGLRLIYFSYDVKMKEKGDIPEGYSVSREKKERFSLILESASTNQTSMYLCASSPWTAMNTEAFFGQGTRLTVV.

About this clonotype: A much more abundant neighbour one base away suggests this may be a read error. The genes are TRBV4-2 and TRBJ1-6; 9 bases are shared with TRBD1. Germline CDR1 LGHNA, CDR2 YNFKEQ. The CDR3 runs to 15 residues. V gave up 1 base and J gave up 11 bases; unmatched junction bases: 6. The CDR3 reads CASSQGTDRGTPLHF. The CDR3 DNA is TGTGCCAGCAGCCAAGGTACAGACAGGGGGACACCCCTCCACTTT.

This clonotype was found a few times. The chain combines TRBV19 with TRBJ2-1, with D tentatively TRBD2 (6 bases). The CDR3 contains 15 residues. Trimming removed 3 bases at V and 4 bases at J, with 13 bases between. Germline CDR1 and CDR2: LNHDA and SQIVND (reference sequence). The CDR3 sequence: CASSIAGPSYNEQFF. The CDR3, as DNA: TGTGCCAGTAGTATTGCGGGGCCCTCTTACAATGAGCAGTTCTTC.

The chain employs TRBV5-1 and TRBJ1-1; 7 nucleotides line up with TRBD1. Germline V gene data show CDR1 as SGHRS and CDR2 as YFSETQ. This CDR3 region has 14 residues. V lost 3 bases to trimming and J lost 10 bases; unmatched junction nucleotides: 12. The CDR3 spells CASSSYADRDSAFF. CDR3 bases: TGCGCCAGCAGCTCCTACGCCGACAGGGACTCAGCTTTCTTT.

The chain has TRBV12-3 or TRBV12-4 and TRBJ2-7, with no clear D. This CDR3 contains 12 residues. V lost 5 bases, J lost 3 bases, and 8 bases lay in between. CDR3 DNA: TGTGCCAGCAGTGGTCTCTACTACGAGCAGTACTTC. Protein sequence: CASSGLYYEQYF.

Comment on this clonotype: This may come from a read error, since a much larger clone is one base off. The DNA for the CDR3 is TGTGCCAGCAGCCTCTTGGGGCTTGACCAGTTCTTC. It encodes CASSLLGLDQFF. The chain employs TRBV7-9 and TRBJ2-1; D may be TRBD1 (5 bases). Germline-derived CDR1 and CDR2 are SEHNR and FQNEAQ (reference sequence). V was clipped by 5 bases and J by 13 bases, with 15 bases between them. The CDR3 runs 12 residues.

This clonotype was seen ten or more times. The gene calls are TRBV7-2 and TRBJ1-5; no reliable D call. The CDR3 extends over 13 amino acids. Germline CDR1 is SGHTA and CDR2 is FQGNSA. V lost 6 bases and J 7 bases, leaving 13 bases between the germline ends. The CDR3 spells CASSQSFRQPQHF. CDR3 bases: TGTGCCAGCAGTCAAAGTTTCCGACAGCCCCAGCATTTT.

This clonotype was seen many times. This rearrangement joins TRBV5-5 to TRBJ2-7; D is uncertain. V lost 1 base, J lost 2 bases, and 7 bases lay in between. CDR1 is SGHKS, CDR2 YYEKEE, per germline (reference sequence). The CDR3 has 13 residues. DNA of the CDR3: TGTGCCAGCAGCTTGAGGGTGGCCTACGAGCAGTACTTC. It translates to CASSLRVAYEQYF.